This passage covers 17 T cell receptor beta chains from one sample sequenced in a study of glioma-infiltrating T cells. TCR alpha and beta CDR3 regions were amplified from RNA using iRepertoire nested multiplex PCR. Each CDR3 protein is one row after TCRdb ran MiXCR on the multiplex PCR reads. Among 4,500 to 6,000 distinct CDR3 sequences listed, 25% to 40% were seen once. Material for sequencing was glioma tissue, nonneoplastic brain tissue, or PBMCs (not recorded which). The receptors come from a human donor with low-grade glioma or glioblastoma, undergoing nonglioma brain surgery, or in good health (not recorded which).

To note about this clonotype: A much larger clone is a single base away; this may be a read error. The chain joins TRBV2 to TRBJ2-1; D gene uncertain. The CDR3 length is 12 residues. CDR1 and CDR2 (germline): SNHLY, FYNNEI. In nucleotides, the CDR3 is TGTGCCAGCATCACGGCGACATATGAGAAGTTCTTC. Protein: CASITATYEKFF. Full variable domain (missing parts from reference TRBV2 and TRBJ2-1): EPEVTQTPSHQVTQMGQEVILRCVPISNHLYFYWYRQILGQKVEFLVSFYNNEISEKSEIFDDQFSVERPDGSNFTLKIRSTKLEDSAMYFCASITATYEKFFGPGTRLTVL.

By sample fraction, this clonotype is medium-sized. The chain links TRBV19 to TRBJ1-6; D is perhaps TRBD1 (6 bases). The germline gives CDR1 LNHDA, CDR2 SQIVND (reference sequence). With 9 bases removed from V and 6 bases from J, the gap between germline ends came to 18 bases. The CDR3 contains 15 residues. CDR3 sequence (DNA): TGTGCCAGCAGACCGACCCTACAGGGTAATTCACCCCTCCACTTT. Its protein is CASRPTLQGNSPLHF.

The rearrangement links TRBV29-1 to TRBJ2-5; weak D call: TRBD2 (6 bases). CDR3 length: 18 amino acids. The V gene's germline CDR1 is SQVTM and CDR2 ANQGSEA. V shed 2 bases and J shed 7 bases, with 29 bases lying between them. The DNA for the CDR3 is TGCAGCGTTGAAAGCGCTGGGGCCCGGGACTCCGGACCCGGGACCCAGTACTTC. Encoded protein: CSVESAGARDSGPGTQYF.

By proportion, this clonotype is medium-sized. As DNA, the CDR3 is TGTGCCAGCAGTTTCTCAAGGACCGGGATGGGTCAAGTTACGCAGTATTTT. Translated: CASSFSRTGMGQVTQYF. The V gene is TRBV28, the J gene TRBJ2-3, with D possibly matching TRBD2 (5 bases). The germline V gene has CDR1 MDHEN and CDR2 SYDVKM. Trimming removed 3 bases from V and 8 bases from J, with 24 bases in between. This CDR3 spans 17 amino acids.

This clonotype was seen repeatedly, ten times or more. This sequence joins TRBV18 and TRBJ2-1; 9 bases agree with TRBD1. Germline-derived CDR1 and CDR2 are KGHSH and LQKENI. This CDR3 is 16 amino acids long. J gave up 4 bases and V 4 bases, and 8 bases lay outside the gene matches. The DNA of the CDR3 is TGTGCCAGCTCACAACAACAGGGGGCAAGTTACAATGAGCAGTTCTTC. This codes for CASSQQQGASYNEQFF.

The rearrangement links TRBV7-2 to TRBJ2-5; D gene unclear. V gave up 5 bases and J gave up 2 bases, with 15 bases separating them. The germline gives CDR1 SGHTA, CDR2 FQGNSA. The CDR3 has 15 residues. CDR3 protein: CASSARMGRQETQYF. In DNA, the CDR3 is TGTGCCAGCAGCGCCCGAATGGGCAGACAAGAGACCCAGTACTTC.

As regards this clonotype: Given a much more abundant clone one base away, this may be a read error. V usage is TRBV3-1 and J usage is TRBJ2-3; no clear D gene. Trimming pared 0 bases from V and 4 bases from J, leaving 11 bases between. Per the germline V gene, CDR1 is LGHDT and CDR2 is YNNKEL (reference sequence). The CDR3 is 15 residues long. CDR3 in DNA: TGTGCCAGCAGCCAAGATATTTTAGCCGCAGATACGCAGTATTTT. This codes for CASSQDILAADTQYF.

In its sample, this clonotype was seen many times. CDR3 amino acids: CASSPLAGRTGELFF. The CDR3 DNA follows: TGTGCCAGCAGTCCCCTGGCAGGGCGGACCGGGGAGCTGTTTTTT. The gene calls are TRBV12-3 or TRBV12-4 and TRBJ2-2, with a possible D match to TRBD1 (5 bases). The CDR3 sequence is 15 residues long. Trimming took 5 bases from V and 5 from J, leaving 15 bases between them.

In the case of this clonotype: The junction departs from the called germline gene at one end, perhaps through a read error. V is TRBV5-4 and J is TRBJ2-1; 13 positions agree with TRBD2. In germline, CDR1 is SGHNT, CDR2 YYREEE (reference sequence). The CDR3 loop spans 15 amino acids. The CDR3 DNA sequence: TGTGCCAGCAGCTCCCGGACTAGCGGGGGAAATGAGAAGTTCTTC. This encodes CASSSRTSGGNEKFF.

This clonotype was observed many times. The chain joins TRBV7-9 to TRBJ2-1; TRBD2 aligns across 10 bases. The CDR3 has 15 residues. Germline V gene sequence: CDR1 SEHNR, CDR2 FQNEAQ (reference sequence). Unmatched junction bases numbered 3, after V lost 5 bases and J lost 2 bases. The CDR3 bases are TGTGCCAGCAGCCGACTAGCGGGCACCTACAATGAGCAGTTCTTC. Translation gives CASSRLAGTYNEQFF.

This clonotype was detected many times. This chain uses TRBV5-1 with TRBJ1-2; a possible D gene is TRBD1 (5 bases). The germline V gene encodes CDR1 SGHRS and CDR2 YFSETQ. This CDR3 is 15 amino acids long. The V end was cut by 0 bases, the J end by 4 bases, with 13 bases between. The CDR3 region is CASSLDPGYGYGYTF. CDR3 DNA: TGCGCCAGCAGCTTGGATCCAGGGTACGGCTATGGCTACACCTTC.

The chain is built from TRBV6-5 and TRBJ2-1; 10 nucleotides line up with TRBD2. V was clipped by 5 bases and J by 1 base; unmatched bases: 8. The CDR3 spans 17 residues. In germline, CDR1 is MNHEY, CDR2 SVGAGI. CDR3 coding DNA: TGTGCCAGCAGTGAAGTAACTAGCGGGGCATCCTACAATGAGCAGTTCTTC. Translating it yields CASSEVTSGASYNEQFF.

As regards this clonotype: This may be a read error, as it is one base from a much larger clone. This chain connects TRBV11-2 to TRBJ2-1; 9 bases fit TRBD2. The CDR3 loop spans 15 amino acids. The germline V gene encodes CDR1 SGHAT and CDR2 FQNNGV. The V and J ends lost 4 bases and 8 bases, in that order; junction bases with no gene match: 9. Here the CDR3 reads CASSSSGTSLYEQFF. The CDR3 nucleotides are TGTGCCAGCAGCTCCTCCGGGACTAGCTTATATGAGCAGTTCTTC.

By its share, this clonotype is medium-sized. The chain recombines TRBV7-2 with TRBJ2-3; D assignment may be TRBD1 or TRBD2 (5 bases each). There are 14 residues in the CDR3. V lost 4 bases to trimming and J lost 2 bases, with 10 bases between them. Germline values: CDR1 SGHTA, CDR2 FQGNSA. In DNA, the CDR3 is TGTGCCAGCAGCTCGGGACCACACACAGATACGCAGTATTTT. Translating gives CASSSGPHTDTQYF.

This clonotype is termed medium-sized (0.01 to 0.1%). The V call is TRBV4-1, the J call TRBJ2-1; the D gene could be TRBD1 or TRBD2 (5 bases each). Germline loops: CDR1 MGHRA, CDR2 YSYEKL. The CDR3 contains 15 residues. V lost 1 base, J lost 8 bases, and 15 bases lay in between. The CDR3 loop reads CASSQVAGRGHEQFF. The CDR3 DNA reads TGCGCCAGCAGCCAAGTTGCAGGAAGGGGACATGAGCAGTTCTTC.

The rearrangement uses TRBV19 and TRBJ2-1, with a weak D call TRBD1 (5 bases). This CDR3 contains 14 residues. Per germline, CDR1 LNHDA and CDR2 SQIVND (reference sequence). V lost 8 bases and J lost 5, with 16 bases in between. The CDR3 DNA reads as TGTGCCAGTCGAGAAAGTAGGGGAAACAATGAGCAGTTCTTC. Its protein is CASRESRGNNEQFF.

Note on this clonotype: At one end the junction does not follow the germline gene, possibly because of a read error. The J gene is TRBJ2-5, the V gene TRBV4-3; D unresolved. From germline, CDR1 is LGHNA and CDR2 YSLEER. The CDR3 runs to 14 residues. The CDR3 DNA follows: TGCGCCGGCAGCCTTCACAGTGATCTAGAGACCCAGTACTTC. Its translation is CAGSLHSDLETQYF.